This T cell receptor (beta chain) was observed in a study of Ad26.COV2.S vaccination and SARS-CoV-2 variants. This clone was observed a few times. The CDR3 runs 15 residues. Trimming pared 3 bases from V and 2 bases from J, leaving 11 bases between. The germline V gene has CDR1 SGHRS and CDR2 YFSETQ. Documented treatment: about 20 received Ad26.COV2.S at low or high dose, single or two shots; several received placebo; per-sample allocation not given. The samples were gathered on day 63 after the first injection of vaccine or placebo. Boston supplied an adult donor aged 18-55 years. Only in-frame clones appear in the TCRdb table, and some are missing; sequencing was by immunoSEQ multiplex PCR. The repertoire includes 400,000 to 450,000 clones, more than 80% of them detected once, and 9% to 15% sits in the top ten.

This TCR came from a person aged 18-65 years who received the Ad26.COV2.S COVID-19 vaccine or a placebo. The chain recombines TRBV5-1 with TRBJ2-2; D not certain. The source material was peripheral blood, sampled in a trial of Ad26.COV2.S vaccine versus placebo. CDR3 protein: CASSWGGLNTGELFF. The CDR3 DNA sequence: TGCGCCAGCAGCTGGGGTGGATTAAACACCGGGGAGCTGTTTTTT.